This record looks at one T cell receptor (beta chain) sequence and its context. This clone's antigen is unknown. No quality values exist for individual bases; no much larger clone is one base distant. Read against the paper, the sample's time point label means: baseline before oral tofacitinib. Lesional scalp punch biopsies and peripheral blood were obtained from alopecia areata patients. PBMCs were isolated by density centrifugation and stained for CD3, CD4 and CD8, and CD4+ and CD8+ T cells were sorted on a FACSAria. The data derive from a study of CD8+ T cells in alopecia areata (dated by TCRdb to the late 2010s). Background on the whole study: Treated patients were enrolled in an open-label pilot trial of oral tofacitinib at 5 to 10 mg twice daily for moderate-to-severe alopecia areata. Scalp clonality was compared across normal scalp (n=4), patchy alopecia areata scalp (n=8), and alopecia totalis/universalis scalp (n=8). Biopsies were taken from tofacitinib-treated patients at baseline and again at 4 and 24 weeks into treatment, and several of those patients also had a later scalp biopsy. immunoSEQ multiplex PCR using 35 Vbeta forward primers and 13 Jbeta reverse primers was used to amplify TCRbeta CDR3 regions. In humans, TCRbeta sequencing was performed on scalp tissue and on sorted CD4+ and CD8+ peripheral blood T cells from healthy controls and from patients with patchy or totalis/universalis alopecia areata. RNA was obtained with the PAXgene miRNA kit for fixed scalp, the miRNeasy kit for PBMCs, and the RNeasy kit for mouse skin. To study T cell clonal expansion in alopecia areata, the researchers applied high-throughput TCRbeta sequencing to both the C3H/HeJ mouse model and human patients. Patients received tofacitinib for 6 to 18 months and were then followed off drug for 6 months to check for delayed response and recurrence. Findings and caveats that apply to the study as a whole: Shared TCR sequences between patients were less evident than in mice, which may be partly attributable to HLA diversity in the patient population. Scalp TCR repertoire analysis is complicated because resident alphabeta T cells in normal human skin are also sequenced, whereas mouse skin is dominated by gammadelta T cells. Compared with normal scalp, lesional scalp had higher clonality and more expanded CD8+ clones, particularly in alopecia totalis/universalis, a pattern that suggests antigenic drive.

The germline V gene encodes CDR1 SGHTA and CDR2 FQGNSA. V is trimmed back by 8 bases and J by 4 bases, and the junction contains 9 bases that no gene match accounts for. Measured from the cysteine to the phenylalanine, the CDR3 is 16 residues long. Solely the CDR3 DNA is kept, with 48 bases framed from the first base. The library was made by the immunoSEQ multiplex PCR assay. For TCR sequencing, RNA was extracted from every sample and reverse transcribed into cDNA to serve as template. SuperScript III was used to make first-strand cDNA, primed with a 2:1 mix of oligo-dT and random hexamers. A synthetic immune receptor repertoire was used to gauge amplification bias, and whatever bias remained was removed computationally. From the authors' description of their analysis: Raw reads were preprocessed to remove errors, and CDR3 was defined by IMGT conventions from the conserved cysteine to phenylalanine. Clonality was computed as 1 minus the Shannon entropy, with the entropy normalized by log2 of the number of productive unique TCRs. Scalp TCRbeta sequences were cross-referenced with sorted blood CD4 and CD8 repertoires so that the CD4 or CD8 identity of scalp clones could be inferred. What TCRdb holds here is the immuneACCESS table cut down to in-frame rearrangements. Part of the clones is not present; checked against another copy, under half of the missing clones reflect an unresolved V gene, and the others are unexplained. V, J and clone size are taken as reported in that table, and D and trimming were inferred from the DNA itself. In all, the sample holds some 170,000 clones, and around 64% of those were seen once. Jointly, the top ten make up about 10% of the sample.

The sequence came from a human donor with alopecia areata. The V and J genes are TRBV7-2 and TRBJ2-5, with 14 middle bases fitting TRBD2. Sequencing was performed on CD8+ T cells sorted from blood, taken at week 0. The CDR3 loop reads CASRKTSGGAIETQYF. The sequenced DNA is TGTGCCAGCCGAAAGACTAGCGGGGGGGCCATAGAGACCCAGTACTTC.